This entry features one T cell receptor beta chain sequence. Its antigen is as yet unknown. Germline V gene sequence: CDR1 MNHEY, CDR2 SMNVEV (reference sequence). The CDR3 runs to 17 residues. Trimming removed 2 bases from V and 1 base from J; junction bases left unmatched: 8. This entry belongs to a study of CD8+ T cells in alopecia areata. Whole-study context: Twice daily, treated patients received 5 to 10 mg of oral tofacitinib.

Extraction of RNA preceded its reverse transcription into cDNA, which served as the sequencing template. Repertoires were generated with immunoSEQ multiplex PCR, while TCRdb's copy carries only in-frame clones and drops some. The sample carries roughly 100,000 clones, roughly two thirds recorded once. As to treatment: oral pan-JAK inhibitor, 5-10 mg twice daily. Study results and caveats: Tofacitinib significantly lowered scalp clonality and expanded CD8+ clones among the top 100.

Sequencing used CD8+ T cells sorted from blood, obtained at week 4, from a patient treated with tofacitinib. The rearrangement joins TRBV27 to TRBJ2-3; 8 bases agree with TRBD2. This receptor was taken from a human donor with alopecia areata. The CDR3 DNA sequence: TGTGCCAGCAGTTTACCGGGGGGGTCCTCTCGCACAGATACGCAGTATTTT. Translated: CASSLPGGSSRTDTQYF.